These T cell receptor beta chains were read from a single sample in a study of T-cell reconstitution after alpha-beta-depleted transplantation in children. TCRdb redid the calling of the PCR reads with MiXCR, one entry per CDR3 protein. The sample lists almost 400,000 distinct CDR3 sequences, just over 20% seen once, with 3% to 4% in the top ten. The sequencing here drew on PBMCs from the stem cell graft donor, taken from the stem cell graft. The receptors shown here come from a human donor who donated a stem cell graft to a child with acute myeloid leukemia. Both conserved end residues are part of each CDR3.

v_gene	j_gene	CDR3aa
TRBV3-1	TRBJ2-1	CASSQMLETDEQFF
TRBV7-2	TRBJ2-3	CASSLVYTDTQYF
TRBV5-1	TRBJ2-1	CASSPGQFYNEQFF
TRBV15	TRBJ2-1	CATSRTLAARVEQFF
TRBV12-3/TRBV12-4	TRBJ2-3	CASTTSGLTDTQYF
TRBV7-9	TRBJ2-7	CASSLARDRVYEQYF
TRBV6-6	TRBJ2-5	CASRRFGETQYF
TRBV9	TRBJ2-3	CASSVGTSGRAADTQYF
TRBV25-1	TRBJ2-1	CASRNSGGDRIGNEQFF
TRBV7-2	TRBJ2-3	CASSLQISSDTQYF
TRBV20-1	TRBJ1-1	CSAREGGNTEAFF
TRBV11-2	TRBJ2-3	CASSLTGLAAHSTDTQYF
TRBV7-3	TRBJ2-1	CASSHTGTDFYNEQFF
TRBV7-2	TRBJ2-1	CASSLGAGGSYNEQFF
TRBV6-5	TRBJ2-7	CASSYLPVAGGSYEQYF
TRBV20-1	TRBJ2-6	CSARVQWGANVLTF
TRBV7-9	TRBJ2-7	CASSFGTSGSEQYF
TRBV7-2	TRBJ2-1	CASSLAGAGGWNEQFF
TRBV5-5	TRBJ2-7	CASSTVTGVGIYEQYF
TRBV6-5	TRBJ2-5	CASSYYRGPRETQYF
TRBV10-2	TRBJ2-5	CASNLQGPQETQYF
TRBV29-1	TRBJ2-2	CSVEGGVTGELFF
TRBV12-3/TRBV12-4	TRBJ2-5	CASSRGWETQYF
TRBV4-1	TRBJ2-7	CASSQEGTGNYEQYF
TRBV19	TRBJ2-2	CASRAQGGDGELFF
TRBV6-6	TRBJ2-1	CASNPPGQAHQFF
TRBV10-3	TRBJ1-2	CAISRQDRGGYGYTF
TRBV20-1	TRBJ2-3	CSARERGSDTQYF
TRBV20-1	TRBJ2-3	CSARVSTGNTDTQYF
TRBV4-1	TRBJ2-7	CASSQVQIGTSYEQYF
TRBV11-3	TRBJ2-1	CASSANTGLAINEQFF
TRBV6-1	TRBJ2-3	CASSPAWTGGGTDTQYF
TRBV20-1	TRBJ1-4	CSAPVFGEKLFF
TRBV11-2	TRBJ2-5	CASSLTTLETQYF
TRBV20-1	TRBJ2-5	CSAIVLSSQETQYF
TRBV29-1	TRBJ2-7	CSVGRTGAMGEQYF
TRBV5-4	TRBJ2-1	CASSGSWALNEQFF
TRBV29-1	TRBJ2-1	CSVYRLDEQFF
TRBV20-1	TRBJ1-1	CSARDNGYTEAFF
TRBV9	TRBJ2-1	CASTSTPGLAGVSSYNEQFF
TRBV3-1	TRBJ2-1	CASSPLTSGHEQFF
TRBV12-3/TRBV12-4	TRBJ2-3	CASSPTYGTGISTDTQYF
TRBV20-1	TRBJ2-1	CSATPRLAGVSYEQFF
TRBV5-1	TRBJ2-7	CASSLTRTPSYEQYF
TRBV12-3/TRBV12-4	TRBJ2-3	CASSLGGSGTDTQYF
TRBV25-1	TRBJ2-5	CASSEYFGSQETQYF
TRBV10-3	TRBJ1-5	CATSRSQGGISNQPQHF
TRBV6-5	TRBJ2-7	CASTEDRGYEQYF
TRBV7-6	TRBJ2-3	CASSFQSFTDTQYF
TRBV5-1	TRBJ2-7	CASSFGPSTYEQYF
TRBV28	TRBJ2-1	CASSLWDVEFNEQFF
TRBV25-1	TRBJ2-3	CASTPDRVRDTQYF
TRBV7-3	TRBJ2-1	CASSSTSSGAYNEQFF
TRBV6-2/TRBV6-3	TRBJ2-5	CASSYSMSSGWETQYF
TRBV10-3	TRBJ1-1	CAISETELNTEAFF